The rows below give T cell receptor beta chains drawn from one sample of a study of long-term antiretroviral therapy in people with HIV. Libraries were prepared by immunoSEQ multiplex PCR; TCRdb keeps only in-frame clonotypes and omits some of them. The data show 40,000 or so clones, around 83% seen once. The sequences come from unsorted PBMCs, collected 1 year after starting antiretroviral therapy. Receptors were obtained from a man between 18 and 29 years old with HIV. Each CDR3 is given with its conserved first and last residue. D genes are given only for firm matches.

j_call v_call d_call cdr3_aa cdr3_nt
TRBJ2-7 TRBV10-3 TRBD2 CAILAGTYEQYF TGTGCCATCTTAGCGGGGACCTACGAGCAGTACTTC
TRBJ2-1 TRBV11-1 TRBD2 CASSHGTSLSYNEQFF TGTGCCAGCAGCCATGGGACTAGCCTATCCTACAATGAGCAGTTCTTC
TRBJ2-7 TRBV11-2 - CASSLQSYEQYF TGTGCCAGCAGCTTGCAGAGCTACGAGCAGTACTTC
TRBJ2-7 TRBV18 - CASSTVKGYEQYF TGTGCCAGCTCGACAGTTAAAGGCTACGAGCAGTACTTC
TRBJ1-2 TRBV27 TRBD1 CASSRGPGGYTF TGTGCCAGCAGCAGGGGGCCTGGAGGCTACACCTTC
TRBJ2-1 TRBV18 - CASSLSGPNNEQFF TGTGCCAGCTCACTATCCGGGCCCAACAATGAGCAGTTCTTC
TRBJ2-1 TRBV27 - CASSSDLTDEQFF TGTGCCAGCAGTTCGGACCTAACAGATGAGCAGTTCTTC
TRBJ2-2 TRBV25-1 - CASSELSGGELFF TGTGCCAGCAGTGAATTGTCGGGCGGGGAGCTGTTTTTT
TRBJ1-2 TRBV6-5 TRBD1 CASSSTGQGRRYGYTF TGTGCCAGCAGTTCGACGGGACAGGGTCGTCGATATGGCTACACCTTC
TRBJ1-1 TRBV5-6 - CASSLGQVEAFF TGTGCCAGCAGCTTGGGACAGGTTGAAGCTTTCTTT
TRBJ2-1 TRBV7-6 - CASSLSGSFDEQFF TGTGCCAGCAGCTTATCTGGTAGCTTTGATGAGCAGTTCTTC
TRBJ1-2 TRBV18 TRBD1 CASSPADTGVGSYGYTF TGTGCCAGCTCACCAGCCGACACAGGGGTCGGGAGCTATGGCTACACCTTC
TRBJ2-2 TRBV12-5 - CASGGGTVNTGELFF TGTGCTAGTGGAGGGGGGACGGTAAACACCGGGGAGCTGTTTTTT
TRBJ1-1 TRBV5-1 - CASSLAAGNTEAFF TGCGCCAGCAGCTTGGCGGCGGGGAACACTGAAGCTTTCTTT
TRBJ2-1 TRBV6-5 TRBD1 CASSSPGQGRDEQFF TGTGCCAGCAGTAGCCCGGGACAGGGGAGGGATGAGCAGTTCTTC
TRBJ2-7 TRBV7-2 TRBD2 CASSLKTSGTSYEQYF TGTGCCAGCAGCTTAAAGACTAGCGGGACAAGTTACGAGCAGTACTTC
TRBJ2-5 TRBV27 - CASRDTGMSQETQYF TGTGCCAGCAGAGATACAGGGATGAGCCAAGAGACCCAGTACTTC